A single sample gave rise to the 26 T cell receptor beta chains below, sequenced in a study of early T cells in non-severe SARS-CoV-2 infection. TCRdb re-called the 5' RACE reads with MiXCR, one entry per CDR3 protein. Of about 80,000 distinct CDR3 sequences listed, 12% are singletons. Sequencing was performed on whole blood. Source of these receptors: an adult who was a healthcare worker with PCR-confirmed SARS-CoV-2 infection or an uninfected control (not recorded which).

This clonotype was seen at least ten times. Here the CDR3 DNA reads TGCGCCAGCAGCCCAAGCGGGAGGGCCGTCAATGAGCAGTTCTTC. Its translation: CASSPSGRAVNEQFF. The rearrangement links TRBV5-1 to TRBJ2-1; 10 nucleotides align to TRBD2. V was pared by 4 bases and J by 6 bases, with 7 bases of the junction left unmatched. The CDR3 has 15 amino acids. Per germline, CDR1 SGHRS and CDR2 YFSETQ.

This clonotype was detected a few times. The rearrangement links TRBV30 to TRBJ2-6, with D hard to call. Germline lookup yields CDR1 GTSNPN and CDR2 SVGIG (reference sequence). V was cut by 5 bases and J by 0 bases, with 5 bases left in between. The CDR3 loop spans 13 amino acids. CDR3 nucleotides: TGTGCCTGGCTGAACTCTGGGGCCAACGTCCTGACTTTC. This codes for CAWLNSGANVLTF.

The sample holds many counts of this clonotype. The conserved closing phenylalanine or tryptophan is absent in this CDR3, likely reflecting a read error. The DNA is left out, because the CDR3 cannot be placed on it with certainty; the CDR3 is given as TCRdb lists it. The chain carries TRBV27 and TRBJ1-3; the D call TRBD1 from the table was never checked on the DNA. The CDR3 has 9 residues if both end residues are counted. Per germline, CDR1 MNHEY and CDR2 SMNVEV (reference sequence). CDR3 sequence: CASPDSRGV.

This clonotype was observed at least ten times. The DNA for the CDR3 is TGCACCGCCTGTCCGGGACAGGGGGCTTACGAGCAGTACTTC. Translation gives CTACPGQGAYEQYF. The rearrangement uses TRBV29-1 and TRBJ2-7; the match to TRBD1 covers 12 bases. The CDR3 is 14 amino acids. Germline V gives CDR1 SQVTM, CDR2 ANQGSEA.

The chain has TRBV12-3 or TRBV12-4 and TRBJ1-2; D not certain. This CDR3 comprises 13 residues. The V end was cut by 7 bases, the J end by 2 bases, with 11 bases between. The CDR3 DNA sequence: TGTGCCAGCAATGAGGAGGCGAACTATGGCTACACCTTC. Protein sequence: CASNEEANYGYTF.

The gene calls are TRBV12-3 or TRBV12-4 and TRBJ2-2; D call uncertain. Trimming removed 6 bases from V and 0 bases from J, with 8 bases in between. The length of the CDR3 is 14 residues. This chain's CDR3 is CASSQNANTGELFF. CDR3 nucleotide sequence: TGTGCCAGCAGCCAAAACGCGAACACCGGGGAGCTGTTTTTT.

The chain has TRBV11-2 and TRBJ2-1, with 9 bases lining up with TRBD2. Looked up from germline, CDR1 is SGHAT and CDR2 is FQNNGV. V lost 4 bases, J lost 7 bases, and 8 bases stayed unmatched. This CDR3 comprises 15 residues. The CDR3 spells CASSSGLAGFNEQFF. CDR3 sequence (DNA): TGTGCCAGCAGCTCAGGGCTAGCGGGGTTTAATGAGCAGTTCTTC.

This clonotype was picked up many times. This chain connects TRBV7-9 to TRBJ1-3; the match to TRBD1 covers 7 bases. The CDR3 has 14 residues. V shed 3 bases and J 8 bases; nucleotides not matched to a gene: 7. Germline assignment: CDR1 SEHNR and CDR2 FQNEAQ (reference sequence). The CDR3 DNA reads TGTGCCAGCAGCTTCGGACAGGTTCGAGACACCATATATTTT. Translation gives CASSFGQVRDTIYF.

This clonotype appeared a few times. The genes are TRBV2 and TRBJ1-4; 9 bases map to TRBD1. CDR3 length: 13 residues. Trimming at V came to 8 bases and at J to 6 bases, leaving 4 bases not matched to a gene. In germline, CDR1 is SNHLY, CDR2 FYNNEI. The chain's CDR3 is CASDRDRDEKLFF. The DNA for the CDR3 is TGTGCCAGCGACAGGGACAGGGATGAAAAACTGTTTTTT. The whole variable domain, remainder taken from reference TRBV2 and TRBJ1-4, is EPEVTQTPSHQVTQMGQEVILRCVPISNHLYFYWYRQILGQKVEFLVSFYNNEISEKSEIFDDQFSVERPDGSNFTLKIRSTKLEDSAMYFCASDRDRDEKLFFGSGTQLSVL.

The rearrangement joins TRBV7-8 to TRBJ2-7; D not certain. The CDR3 consists of 13 residues. V dropped 1 base and J dropped 5 bases, with 9 bases sitting between them. Germline loops: CDR1 SGHVS, CDR2 FQNEAQ. CDR3 DNA sequence: TGTGCCAGCAGCTTAGGGGTAACGGACGAGCAGTACTTC. Protein: CASSLGVTDEQYF.

Many counts were recorded for this clonotype. The V and J genes are TRBV18 and TRBJ1-5; a possible D gene is TRBD1 (6 bases). The germline V gene has CDR1 KGHSH and CDR2 LQKENI. V lost 5 bases to trimming and J lost 4 bases, with 9 bases between them. The CDR3 sequence is 13 residues long. The CDR3 reads CASSNRDNQPQHF. CDR3 nucleotide sequence: TGTGCCAGCTCAAACAGGGATAATCAGCCCCAGCATTTT.

This clonotype was seen more than once but under ten times. The V and J genes are TRBV28 and TRBJ2-4; TRBD2 is a possible D gene (5 bases). CDR1 is MDHEN, CDR2 SYDVKM, per germline. CDR3 size: 14 residues. The germline V and J ends were trimmed by 9 bases and 0 bases, with 12 bases remaining between them. DNA of the CDR3: TGTGCCAGTCGAAAGAGGGTAGCCAAAAACATTCAGTACTTC. Its protein product is CASRKRVAKNIQYF.

This clonotype was observed many times. This chain joins TRBV29-1 and TRBJ2-5; no clear D. CDR3 length: 13 residues. Per the germline V gene, CDR1 is SQVTM and CDR2 is ANQGSEA. Trimming pared 5 bases from V and 1 base from J, leaving 11 bases between. The CDR3 DNA reads TGCAGCGTTCCGGCCCACAGCCAAGAGACCCAGTACTTC. This translates into CSVPAHSQETQYF.

This clonotype was seen a handful of times. The rearrangement uses TRBV7-6 and TRBJ2-5; tentatively, D is TRBD1 (6 bases). CDR1 and CDR2 from the germline V gene are SGHVS and FNYEAQ. The germline V and J ends were trimmed by 5 bases and 3 bases, with 19 bases remaining between them. The CDR3 spans 16 residues. DNA for the CDR3: TGTGCCAGCAGCCGCAGGGGCAGGGGAATGAAAGAGACCCAGTACTTC. Translated: CASSRRGRGMKETQYF. Full variable domain (remainder filled in from reference TRBV7-6 and TRBJ2-5): GAGVSQSPRYKVTKRGQDVALRCDPISGHVSLYWYRQALGQGPEFLTYFNYEAQQDKSGLPNDRFSAERPEGSISTLTIQRTEQRDSAMYRCASSRRGRGMKETQYFGPGTRLLVL.

This chain connects TRBV7-9 to TRBJ2-7; 9 bases line up with TRBD1. Germline assignment: CDR1 SEHNR and CDR2 FQNEAQ (reference sequence). V lost 5 bases, J lost 2 bases, and 4 bases stayed unmatched. This CDR3 has 14 amino acids. Written as DNA, the CDR3 is TGTGCCAGCAGCCGCGGGACAGGGCCCTACGAGCAGTACTTC. This translates into CASSRGTGPYEQYF.

This clonotype was picked up many times. The V call is TRBV3-1, the J call TRBJ2-3; 10 bases match TRBD2. The trim removed 4 bases at V and 2 bases at J, leaving 3 bases unmatched. Germline V lookup: CDR1 LGHDT, CDR2 YNNKEL (reference sequence). The CDR3 runs to 15 residues. The CDR3 nucleotides read TGTGCCAGCAGCCCTGGGACTAGCGACACAGATACGCAGTATTTT. Amino acids: CASSPGTSDTDTQYF.

This clonotype has a handful of counts. The chain couples TRBV6-5 to TRBJ1-2; D is undetermined. Deletions cut 0 bases from V and 3 bases from J, with 8 bases between. Germline loops: CDR1 MNHEY, CDR2 SVGAGI. This CDR3 has 14 amino acids. The CDR3 region has the DNA TGTGCCAGCAGTTACTCGGCAGCGCACTATGGCTACACCTTC. Amino acids: CASSYSAAHYGYTF.

This clonotype was counted only a few times. The CDR3 nucleotides are TGTGCCAGCAGTACCTCGTGGGCTCAAGAGACCCAGTACTTC. Amino acid sequence: CASSTSWAQETQYF. The V call is TRBV12-3 or TRBV12-4, the J call TRBJ2-5, with D unclear. CDR3 length equals 14 residues. Between the trimmed V and J ends, which lost 5 bases and 2 bases, there was a span of 12 bases.

The chain couples TRBV29-1 to TRBJ1-2; 8 bases are shared with TRBD1. This CDR3 has 13 amino acids. The germline CDR1 and CDR2 sequences are SQVTM and ANQGSEA. The junction had 8 bases not matched to a gene; V was cut back by 8 bases and J by 3 bases. CDR3 residues: CSTRAGGYYGYTF. The CDR3 DNA sequence: TGCAGCACTCGGGCAGGGGGCTACTATGGCTACACCTTC.

This chain's CDR3 is CASSPLGGWDTEAFF. The CDR3 region has the DNA TGTGCCAGCAGCCCCCTGGGGGGCTGGGACACTGAAGCTTTCTTT. The chain links TRBV5-4 to TRBJ1-1; TRBD1 is a possible D gene (6 bases). The ends were cut back, 4 bases at V and 3 bases at J, with 16 bases in the middle. The germline V gene encodes CDR1 SGHNT and CDR2 YYREEE (reference sequence). The CDR3 loop spans 15 amino acids.

There are many counts of this clonotype. The V and J genes are TRBV7-6 and TRBJ2-5, with TRBD2 identical over 7 bases. V was pared by 1 base and J by 9 bases, with 14 bases of the junction left unmatched. The CDR3 has 16 residues. CDR1 SGHVS and CDR2 FNYEAQ come from the germline V gene. DNA for the CDR3: TGTGCCAGCAGCTTAGTGGCAGCGGGGAACGGTGGGTCCCAGTACTTC. It codes for CASSLVAAGNGGSQYF.

Ten or more counts support this clonotype. The J gene is TRBJ2-1, the V gene TRBV11-2; 9 nucleotides agree with TRBD2. Germline CDR1 is SGHAT and CDR2 is FQNNGV. The CDR3 totals 15 residues. The ends lost 4 bases at V and 4 bases at J; junction bases unmatched: 5. The CDR3 region has the DNA TGTGCCAGCAGCTCGGGACTAGCCGAATACAATGAGCAGTTCTTC. It codes for CASSSGLAEYNEQFF.

The table lists this clonotype with a few counts. The chain carries TRBV6-6 and TRBJ2-2; D may be TRBD2 (5 bases). The V end was cut by 10 bases, the J end by 6 bases, with 12 bases between. The germline V gene encodes CDR1 MNHNY and CDR2 SVGAGI (reference sequence). The CDR3 sequence is 12 residues long. CDR3 in DNA: TGTGCCATCCGAGGCGGGTCCGGGGAGCTGTTTTTT. Translated: CAIRGGSGELFF.

This clonotype came up many times. The chain combines TRBV15 with TRBJ2-3, with unresolved D. Trimming removed 1 base from V and 2 bases from J, with 16 bases in between. The length of the CDR3 is 17 residues. The germline gives CDR1 LNHNV, CDR2 YYDKDF (reference sequence). The CDR3 is CATSRVRQSKNTDTQYF. The CDR3 nucleotides read TGTGCCACCAGCAGAGTACGGCAGTCGAAAAACACAGATACGCAGTATTTT.

The chain recombines TRBV18 with TRBJ1-1; a possible D gene is TRBD1 (6 bases). Germline-derived CDR1 and CDR2 are KGHSH and LQKENI. The V end lost 3 bases, the J end lost 5 bases, and 19 bases lay between the germline ends. There are 16 residues in the CDR3. The CDR3, as DNA: TGTGCCAGCTCACCGTTACGGGGGGCGGACGGAACTGAAGCTTTCTTT. Residues: CASSPLRGADGTEAFF.

The chain recombines TRBV6-1 with TRBJ1-1; perhaps TRBD1 as D (6 bases). The V end was cut by 0 bases, the J end by 4 bases, with 12 bases between. The germline CDR1 and CDR2 sequences are MNHNS and SASEGT. This CDR3 has 15 residues. The CDR3 coding sequence is TGTGCCAGCAGTGAAGCCATCGCAGGGGTCACTGAAGCTTTCTTT. As protein: CASSEAIAGVTEAFF.